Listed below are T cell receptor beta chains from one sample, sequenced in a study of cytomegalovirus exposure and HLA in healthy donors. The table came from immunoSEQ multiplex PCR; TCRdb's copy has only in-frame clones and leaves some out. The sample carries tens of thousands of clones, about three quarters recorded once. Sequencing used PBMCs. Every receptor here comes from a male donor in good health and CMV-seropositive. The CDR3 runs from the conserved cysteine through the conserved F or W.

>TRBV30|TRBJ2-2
CAWSVGAANTGELFF
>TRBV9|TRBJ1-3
CASSVLSGYGGNTIYF
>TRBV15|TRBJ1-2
CATSWTGSYGYTF
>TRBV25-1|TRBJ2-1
CASSAAGGRWNEQFF
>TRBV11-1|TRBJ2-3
CASSLGTGVVDTQYF
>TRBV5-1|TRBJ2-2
CASSLRQDTGELFF
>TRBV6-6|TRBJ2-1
CASSPGTGVYNEQFF
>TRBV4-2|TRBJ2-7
CASSQDLRQGRVEQYF
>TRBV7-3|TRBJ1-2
CASSLNRGGGYTF
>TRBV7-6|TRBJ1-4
CASSLDGSAGEKLFF